This T cell receptor (beta chain) was captured in a study of shared clonotypes between healthy human individuals. Study-wide background: Each donor's CD4 naive and CD4 memory cells filled three plates apiece, CD8 naive two, and CD8 memory one. The study, taken as a whole, reports: Rarefaction showed sorted-subset sequencing was incomplete despite large depth. Naive subsets typically showed greater estimated richness than memory subsets.

As to this clone: The antigen remains unidentified.

Libraries were prepared by immunoSEQ multiplex PCR; TCRdb keeps only in-frame clonotypes and omits some of them. The table records about 1,900,000 clones, approximately 95% of them present only once. CDR1 is SNHLY, CDR2 FYNNEI, per germline. V was trimmed by 5 bases and J by 0 bases, leaving 8 bases between them. This CDR3 contains 13 residues. Naive CD8 cells, CD45RO-negative and positively selected for CCR7, excluded terminally differentiated effector memory CD45RA+ cells. The V call is TRBV2, the J call TRBJ2-7; D is unresolved. The clonotype originates from a man aged 18 to 35 in good health. The sequenced material came from naive CD8+ T cells sorted from blood. CDR3 in amino acids: CASSSDNSYEQYF. The CDR3 DNA sequence: TGTGCCAGCAGTTCTGACAACTCCTACGAGCAGTACTTC.